This T cell receptor beta chain was retrieved from a study of Ad26.COV2.S vaccination and SARS-CoV-2 variants. V gave up 5 bases and J gave up 2 bases; unmatched junction bases: 3. The CDR3 contains 14 residues. Looked up from germline, CDR1 is LNHNV and CDR2 is YYDKDF (reference sequence). Method: immunoSEQ multiplex PCR; TCRdb's copy keeps in-frame clones and lacks some. This sample carries some 500,000 clones, roughly nine tenths of them seen once, and the ten largest clones take approximately 2.5%. Treatment meaning: about 20 received Ad26.COV2.S at low or high dose, single or two shots; 5 received placebo; per-sample allocation not given. The samples were gathered on day 63 after the first injection of vaccine or placebo.

Sequenced here: peripheral blood, sampled in a trial of Ad26.COV2.S vaccine versus placebo. This TCR came from a person aged 18-65 years who received the Ad26.COV2.S COVID-19 vaccine or a placebo. The rearrangement joins TRBV15 to TRBJ2-1; 7 bases fit TRBD2. The CDR3 coding sequence is TGTGCCACCAGCTTGACTAGCCCCTACAATGAGCAGTTCTTC. As protein: CATSLTSPYNEQFF.